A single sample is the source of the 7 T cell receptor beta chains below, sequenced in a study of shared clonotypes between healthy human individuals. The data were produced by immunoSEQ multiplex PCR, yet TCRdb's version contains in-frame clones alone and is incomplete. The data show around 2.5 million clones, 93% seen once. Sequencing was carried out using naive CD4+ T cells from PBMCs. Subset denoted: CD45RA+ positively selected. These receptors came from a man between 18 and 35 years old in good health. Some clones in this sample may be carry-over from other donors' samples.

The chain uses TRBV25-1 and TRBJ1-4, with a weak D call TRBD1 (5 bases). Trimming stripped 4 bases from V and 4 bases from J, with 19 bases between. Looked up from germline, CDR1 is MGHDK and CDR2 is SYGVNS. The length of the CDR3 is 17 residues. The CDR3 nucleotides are TGTGCCAGCAGTGGCCGAACAGGAAAGTGGAGTAATGAAAAACTGTTTTTT. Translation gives CASSGRTGKWSNEKLFF.

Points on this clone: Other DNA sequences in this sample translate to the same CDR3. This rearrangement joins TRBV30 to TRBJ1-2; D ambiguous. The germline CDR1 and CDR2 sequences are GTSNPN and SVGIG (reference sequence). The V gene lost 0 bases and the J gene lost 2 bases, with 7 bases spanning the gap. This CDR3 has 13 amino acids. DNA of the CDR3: TGTGCCTGGAGTGTCTCGGGGAACTATGGCTACACCTTC. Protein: CAWSVSGNYGYTF.

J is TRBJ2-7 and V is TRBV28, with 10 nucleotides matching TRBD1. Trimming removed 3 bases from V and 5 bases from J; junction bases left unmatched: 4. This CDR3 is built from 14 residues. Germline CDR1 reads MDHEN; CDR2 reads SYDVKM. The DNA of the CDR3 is TGTGCCAGCAGTTTGACAGGGGGCATCAACGAGCAGTACTTC. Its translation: CASSLTGGINEQYF.

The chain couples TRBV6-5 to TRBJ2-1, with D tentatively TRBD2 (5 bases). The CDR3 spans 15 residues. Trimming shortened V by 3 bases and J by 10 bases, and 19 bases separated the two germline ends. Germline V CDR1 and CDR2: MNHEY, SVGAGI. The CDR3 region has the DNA TGTGCCAGCAGTTATAGGCTAGCATCCCGTGTCGAGCAGTTCTTC. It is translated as CASSYRLASRVEQFF.

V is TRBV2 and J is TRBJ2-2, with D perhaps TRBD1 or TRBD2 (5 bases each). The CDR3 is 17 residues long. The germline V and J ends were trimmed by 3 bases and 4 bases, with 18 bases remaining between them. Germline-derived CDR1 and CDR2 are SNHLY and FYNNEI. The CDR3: CASSELGPGGGTGELFF. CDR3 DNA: TGTGCCAGCAGTGAGTTGGGACCCGGAGGTGGCACCGGGGAGCTGTTTTTT. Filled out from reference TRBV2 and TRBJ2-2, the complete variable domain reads EPEVTQTPSHQVTQMGQEVILRCVPISNHLYFYWYRQILGQKVEFLVSFYNNEISEKSEIFDDQFSVERPDGSNFTLKIRSTKLEDSAMYFCASSELGPGGGTGELFFGEGSRLTVL.

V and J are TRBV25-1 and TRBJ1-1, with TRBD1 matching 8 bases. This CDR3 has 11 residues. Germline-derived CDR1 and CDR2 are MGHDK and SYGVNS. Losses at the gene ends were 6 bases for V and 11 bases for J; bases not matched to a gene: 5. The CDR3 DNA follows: TGTGCCAGCAGCAGGGGGCTTCAGGCTTTCTTT. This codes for CASSRGLQAFF.

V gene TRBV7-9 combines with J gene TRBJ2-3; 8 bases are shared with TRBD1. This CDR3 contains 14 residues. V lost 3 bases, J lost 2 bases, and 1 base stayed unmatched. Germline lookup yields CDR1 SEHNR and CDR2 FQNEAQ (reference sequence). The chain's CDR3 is CASSLGQATDTQYF. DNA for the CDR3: TGTGCCAGCAGCTTGGGACAGGCCACAGATACGCAGTATTTT.